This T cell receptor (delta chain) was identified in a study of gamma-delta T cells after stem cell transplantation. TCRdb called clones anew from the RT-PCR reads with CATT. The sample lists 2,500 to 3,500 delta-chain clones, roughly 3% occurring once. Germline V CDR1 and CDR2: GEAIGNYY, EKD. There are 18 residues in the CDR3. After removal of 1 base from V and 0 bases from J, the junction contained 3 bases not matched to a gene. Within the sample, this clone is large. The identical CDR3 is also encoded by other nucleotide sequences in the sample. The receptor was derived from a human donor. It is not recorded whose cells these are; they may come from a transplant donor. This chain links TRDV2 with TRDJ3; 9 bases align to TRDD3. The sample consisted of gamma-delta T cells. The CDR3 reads CACDTYWGSSWDTRQMFF. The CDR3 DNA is TGTGCCTGTGACACGTACTGGGGGAGCTCCTGGGACACCCGACAGATGTTTTTC.